This TCR beta chain is drawn from a study of shared clonotypes between healthy human individuals. Study at large: Each donor contributed plates that comprised three CD4 naive, three CD4 memory, two CD8 naive and one CD8 memory.

The table came from immunoSEQ multiplex PCR; TCRdb's copy has only in-frame clones and leaves some out. The table lists some 1,400,000 clones, approximately 97% of them singletons. The CDR3 covers 15 residues. Germline V gene lookup returns CDR1 SGHVS and CDR2 FQNEAQ. Trimming removed 2 bases from V and 10 bases from J, with 17 bases in between. The rearrangement links TRBV7-8 to TRBJ1-4; D remains ambiguous. Material: naive CD4+ T cells sorted from blood. The sample's subset: CD45RA+ positively selected. This TCR was recovered from a man aged 30-40 years in good health. CDR3 sequence reads: CASSLTRLAFGKLFF. In DNA, the CDR3 is TGTGCCAGCAGCTTAACTAGATTAGCTTTTGGAAAACTGTTTTTT. The full variable domain, its missing parts supplied by reference TRBV7-8 and TRBJ1-4, is GAGVSQSPRYKVAKRGQDVALRCDPISGHVSLFWYQQALGQGPEFLTYFQNEAQLDKSGLPSDRFFAERPEGSVSTLKIQRTQQEDSAVYLCASSLTRLAFGKLFFGSGTQLSVL.